Given below is one T cell receptor (beta chain) in context. TCRdb's table, derived via immunoSEQ multiplex PCR, lists solely in-frame clones and lacks some. The table shows fewer than 150,000 clones, with roughly 89% occurring only once. These data are taken from a study of T cell responses to AZD1222 COVID-19 vaccine. Germline V CDR1 and CDR2: GTSNPN, SVGIG (reference sequence). V lost 8 bases, J lost 0 bases, and 13 bases stayed unmatched. The CDR3 extends over 16 amino acids. The sequencing used peripheral blood, collected 28 days after the second AZD1222 dose. The V and J genes are TRBV30 and TRBJ1-5; 7 bases align to TRBD1. The clonotype comes from an adult who received the AZD1222 COVID-19 vaccine. Here the CDR3 DNA reads TGTGCCCTTGGGGACAGAGCCAAATATAGCAATCAGCCCCAGCATTTT. This codes for CALGDRAKYSNQPQHF.